The 11 T cell receptor beta chains given below trace back to one sample, sequenced in a study of Graves' ophthalmopathy and Graves' hyperthyroidism. Investigators amplified TCR beta CDR3 regions from RNA transcripts. First-round RT-PCR used HTBI primers; second-round multiplex PCR followed. In TCRdb, the multiplex PCR reads were re-called with MiXCR into one record per CDR3 protein. The sample lists fewer than 400,000 distinct CDR3 sequences, around 19% occurring once. The sample consisted of peripheral blood. The source is a woman aged 18-30 years with Graves' ophthalmopathy.

The chain uses TRBV12-3 or TRBV12-4 and TRBJ1-3; D is unclear. The CDR3 is 12 amino acids. V lost 5 bases and J lost 7, with 9 bases in between. The CDR3 DNA reads TGTGCCAGCAGTACCTCACCGAACACCATATATTTT. Amino acids: CASSTSPNTIYF.

This clonotype appeared many times. For the CDR3, the DNA is TGCGCCAGCAGCCAGGGGGCTACCGAGCAGTACTTC. Its translation is CASSQGATEQYF. The V and J genes are TRBV4-1 and TRBJ2-7; tentatively, D is TRBD1 (6 bases). The V end was cut by 3 bases, the J end by 6 bases, with 9 bases between. The germline V gene encodes CDR1 MGHRA and CDR2 YSYEKL. The CDR3 length is 12 residues.

In this sample, this clonotype turned up many times. This chain joins TRBV6-2 or TRBV6-3 and TRBJ2-7; D unclear. The V and J ends lost 4 bases and 6 bases respectively, with 7 bases between them. The CDR3 length is 11 residues. From germline, CDR1 is MNHEY and CDR2 SVGEGT. DNA for the CDR3: TGTGCCAGCAGTTGGAGTTTCGAGCAGTACTTC. Its translation is CASSWSFEQYF.

This clonotype has ten or more counts. This rearrangement joins TRBV7-9 to TRBJ1-2; no clear D. There are 13 residues in the CDR3. Trimming removed 10 bases from V and 3 bases from J, with 15 bases in between. The germline V gene has CDR1 SEHNR and CDR2 FQNEAQ (reference sequence). This chain's CDR3 is CATEPQGHYGYTF. In DNA form, the CDR3 reads TGTGCCACCGAACCCCAAGGACACTATGGCTACACCTTC.

V usage is TRBV20-1 and J usage is TRBJ2-2; 12 positions agree with TRBD2. Germline CDR1 reads DFQATT; CDR2 reads SNEGSKA (reference sequence). This CDR3 is 19 amino acids long. The J segment lost 2 bases and the V segment lost 6 bases, leaving 16 bases of the junction unmatched. The CDR3 loop is CSALSTRTSGAPNTGELFF. The CDR3 DNA follows: TGCAGTGCCCTCTCGACCCGGACTAGCGGGGCTCCTAACACCGGGGAGCTGTTTTTT.

This clonotype has ten or more counts. The chain is built from TRBV10-2 and TRBJ2-7, with a possible D match to TRBD1 (5 bases). Germline assignment: CDR1 WSHSY and CDR2 SAAADI. The CDR3 totals 13 residues. Trimming took off 7 bases at V and 6 bases at J, with 16 bases between the two ends. The CDR3 bases are TGCGCCAGCACCTCGACAGTTTTCGGCGAGCAGTACTTC. Its protein product is CASTSTVFGEQYF.

This clonotype has a count of ten or more. This chain connects TRBV20-1 to TRBJ1-1, with unresolved D. Per the germline V gene, CDR1 is DFQATT and CDR2 is SNEGSKA (reference sequence). Trimming cost V 4 bases and J 2 bases, with 5 bases left between them. This CDR3 is built from 11 residues. The CDR3 spells CSAKTNTEAFF. The CDR3 DNA sequence: TGCAGTGCTAAGACCAACACTGAAGCTTTCTTT.

This clonotype has at least ten counts. This chain joins TRBV4-2 and TRBJ2-7, with TRBD2 matching 10 bases. V lost 1 base, J lost 6 bases, and 3 bases stayed unmatched. From germline, CDR1 is LGHNA and CDR2 YNFKEQ. The CDR3 loop spans 14 amino acids. The CDR3 DNA reads TGTGCCAGCAGCCAAGCTAGCGGGAGTTCCGAGCAGTACTTC. Its protein product is CASSQASGSSEQYF.

This clonotype occurred many times. The chain has TRBV6-2 or TRBV6-3 and TRBJ1-1; D unresolved. The V end was cut by 11 bases, the J end by 0 bases, with 13 bases between. Germline V lookup: CDR1 MNHEY, CDR2 SVGEGT. This CDR3 region has 13 residues. CDR3 sequence (DNA): TGTGCCCTCCAGCGGGGAATGAACACTGAAGCTTTCTTT. This translates into CALQRGMNTEAFF.

This clonotype was seen many times. The J gene is TRBJ2-5, the V gene TRBV5-1; D unresolved. CDR3 length equals 13 residues. Germline CDR1 and CDR2: SGHRS and YFSETQ. V shed 0 bases and J shed 5 bases, with 8 bases lying between them. CDR3 nucleotides: TGCGCCAGCAGCTTGGATGGGCGGGAGACCCAGTACTTC. Its translation: CASSLDGRETQYF. Filled out from reference TRBV5-1 and TRBJ2-5, the complete variable domain reads KAGVTQTPRYLIKTRGQQVTLSCSPISGHRSVSWYQQTPGQGLQFLFEYFSETQRNKGNFPGRFSGRQFSNSRSEMNVSTLELGDSALYLCASSLDGRETQYFGPGTRLLVL.

This rearrangement joins TRBV10-1 to TRBJ1-1; tentative D call: TRBD1 (6 bases). V lost 6 bases and J 0 bases, leaving 8 bases between the germline ends. CDR1 and CDR2 from the germline V gene are WNHNN and SYGVQD (reference sequence). This CDR3 has 13 amino acids. The CDR3 DNA follows: TGCGCCAGCAGACGGGACATGAACACTGAAGCTTTCTTT. It specifies CASRRDMNTEAFF.